This T cell receptor beta chain came from a study of blood T cell repertoires in COVID-19. Profiled with immunoSEQ multiplex PCR; TCRdb holds only in-frame clones, not every one. The data show some 100,000 clones, 88% seen once. V lost 2 bases and J 0 bases, leaving 4 bases between the germline ends. This CDR3 is built from 14 residues. CDR1 SEHNR and CDR2 FQNEAQ come from the germline V gene (reference sequence). Sequences were obtained from peripheral blood. The gene calls are TRBV7-9 and TRBJ2-2; D is unresolved. The sequence derives from a human donor in a cohort sampled during active COVID-19. The CDR3: CASSLISNTGELFF. DNA for the CDR3: TGTGCCAGCAGCTTAATCTCGAACACCGGGGAGCTGTTTTTT.